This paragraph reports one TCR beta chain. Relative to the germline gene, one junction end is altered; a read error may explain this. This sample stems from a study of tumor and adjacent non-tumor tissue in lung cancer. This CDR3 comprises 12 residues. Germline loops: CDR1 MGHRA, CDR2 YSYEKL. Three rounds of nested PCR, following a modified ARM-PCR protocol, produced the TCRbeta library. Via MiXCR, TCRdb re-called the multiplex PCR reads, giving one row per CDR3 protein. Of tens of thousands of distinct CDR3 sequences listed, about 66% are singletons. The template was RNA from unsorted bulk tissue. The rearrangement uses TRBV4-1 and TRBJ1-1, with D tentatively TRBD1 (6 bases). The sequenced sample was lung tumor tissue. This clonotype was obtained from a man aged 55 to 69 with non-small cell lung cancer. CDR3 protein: CASNSETGEAFF. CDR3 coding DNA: TGCGCCAGCAACTCTGAGACAGGTGAAGCCTTCTTT.